This section outlines one T cell receptor (beta chain) sequence together with its context. The clone's antigen remains unknown. The CDR3 goes from the cysteine to the phenylalanine over 16 residues. The coding DNA is unavailable. CDR1 and CDR2 were assigned from the germline V gene as MNHEY and SVGEGT. The data belong to a study of CXCR3-negative and CXCR3-positive naive CD8 T cells (dated by TCRdb to the late 2010s). Describing the broader study: In total, roughly 150 million TRB reads were obtained, or roughly 1.5 +/- 0.3 million reads per library. Diversity and physicochemical repertoire analyses were performed on about eleven donors pooled from two independent experiments. The TRBV-TRBJ cluster analysis covered naive subsets from five or six donors and memory cells from 3 donors. Overall study outcomes, separate from this receptor: TRB CDR3s from CXCR3-positive naive cells showed higher hydrophobicity (lower Kidera factor 4), lower energy, and higher strength and volume indices than CXCR3-negative naive cells. Because CXCR3 expression was partially decreased after cryopreservation, freshly isolated PBMCs were used for most assays. Surface CD5, linked to self-reactivity in mice, was comparable between naive subsets; TCR interaction strength was therefore also inferred from TRB CDR3 physicochemical properties. Comparably high repertoire diversity was found in both naive subsets, whereas much lower repertoire diversity was found in memory CD8+ T cells. Within the same donor, TRBV-TRBJ usage looked similar between naive CXCR3-negative and CXCR3-positive cells, but memory cells had distinct patterns.

Sequencing was carried out with a NextSeq 550. The Human TCR Profiling Kit (MiLaboratory) was used to make UMI-labeled 5' RACE TRB cDNA libraries. cDNA synthesis used the entire amount of extracted RNA, and PCR amplification then used the entire amount of cDNA produced. The libraries were made side by side, with each library going through the same number of PCR cycles. The study's own analysis went as follows. With a minimum of two reads required per UMI, MIGEC and MiXCR pulled out about 50,000 +/- 10,000 unique UMI-labeled TRB cDNA molecules from each library. Each library averaged 40,000 +/- 10,000 functional in-frame TRB CDR3 nucleotide clonotypes without stop codons. After downsampling to 5000 UMI-labeled TRB molecules per sample, diversity metrics such as normalized Shannon-Wiener and Chao1 were calculated in VDJtools. For the central five CDR3 residues, VDJtools calculated physicochemical properties weighted by clonotype size, namely interaction energy, strength, volume and Kidera factor 4. TCRdb reprocessed the reads and provides one entry for every CDR3 protein sequence; no DNA is given. For this entry, the V and J calls and clone size follow TCRdb and not the study's own pipeline. The sample table gives about 130,000 distinct CDR3 sequences. Of the sample, roughly 0.6% falls within the top ten clones.

For every CD8+ T cell subset, about 300,000 cells were flow-sorted straight into RLT lysis buffer, and each subset was sorted in triplicate. To exclude memory contaminants, naive CD8+ T cells were stringently defined as CD45RO-CCR7+CD27+CD95-. Peripheral blood mononuclear cells were isolated from buffy coats by standard density gradient centrifugation. Naive CXCR3-negative and CXCR3-positive CD8+ T cells were flow-sorted using a FACSAria III. Total RNA was extracted from sorted cells with an RNeasy Mini Kit. The sequenced sample was naive CXCR3+ CD8+ T cells from blood. What the cell subset or site label conveys for this sample: CD45RO-CCR7+CD27+CD95- naive CD8+ T cells expressing CXCR3 (TNR3+). The sequence was collected from a human donor in good health. Some clones in this sample may be carry-over from other donors' samples. This receptor chain uses TRBV6-2 or TRBV6-3 and TRBJ2-1; the D call of TRBD1 rests on TCRdb alone, since no DNA is present to check it. The CDR3: CASSQRGGQLYNEQFF.